These 32 T cell receptor beta chains were sequenced from one sample in a study of T-cell reconstitution after alpha-beta-depleted transplantation in children. As it was prepared, the TCRbeta library received unique molecular identifiers. TCRdb re-called the PCR reads through MiXCR, storing one row per CDR3 protein. The sample holds hundreds of thousands of distinct CDR3 sequences, over 9.5% seen once. Material: PBMCs, obtained before TCRalphabeta/CD19-depleted stem cell transplant. The receptors come from a child aged 2 to 10 with inherited bone marrow failure, due to receive a stem cell transplant.

This clonotype was detected a few times. The chain has TRBV7-9 and TRBJ1-4; D uncertain. This CDR3 spans 15 amino acids. CDR1 and CDR2 from the germline V gene are SEHNR and FQNEAQ (reference sequence). Between the trimmed V and J ends, which lost 1 base and 10 bases, there was a span of 16 bases. The CDR3 loop is CASSLGAARLGKLFF. DNA for the CDR3: TGTGCCAGCAGCTTAGGTGCAGCCAGACTTGGAAAACTGTTTTTT.

This clonotype was detected many times. The chain has TRBV28 and TRBJ2-3; TRBD2 agrees at 10 bases. This CDR3 is built from 15 residues. Looked up from germline, CDR1 is MDHEN and CDR2 is SYDVKM. Trimming took 3 bases from V and 3 from J; bases not matched to a gene: 3. The CDR3 region has the DNA TGTGCCAGCAGTTTTGCTAGCGGGAGAACAGATACGCAGTATTTT. Translated: CASSFASGRTDTQYF.

This clonotype has a count of ten or more. The genes are TRBV28 and TRBJ2-1, with 7 bases aligning to TRBD2. This CDR3 is 15 amino acids long. In germline, CDR1 is MDHEN, CDR2 SYDVKM. J lost 5 bases, V lost 2 bases, and 6 bases had no gene match. CDR3 sequence: CASSLGLADDNEQFF. CDR3 coding DNA: TGTGCCAGCAGTTTAGGGCTAGCGGACGACAATGAGCAGTTCTTC.

This clonotype was seen repeatedly, ten times or more. The chain is built from TRBV11-2 and TRBJ2-5, with a weak D call TRBD2 (5 bases). This CDR3 has 15 residues. Germline CDR1 SGHAT, CDR2 FQNNGV. The V gene lost 1 base and the J gene lost 7 bases, with 16 bases spanning the gap. CDR3 region: CASSLAGERTVTQYF. The CDR3, as DNA: TGTGCCAGCAGCTTAGCCGGGGAACGAACGGTGACCCAGTACTTC.

This clonotype has more than one count but fewer than ten. This chain uses TRBV7-8 with TRBJ2-2, with TRBD1 matching 7 bases. The CDR3 sequence is 15 residues long. CDR1 and CDR2 from the germline V gene are SGHVS and FQNEAQ. Losses at the gene ends were 5 bases for V and 5 bases for J; bases not matched to a gene: 8. CDR3 loop: CASSTYRGGTGELFF. The CDR3 bases are TGTGCCAGCAGCACATACAGGGGTGGGACCGGGGAGCTGTTTTTT.

This clonotype was observed a few times. The chain has TRBV4-2 and TRBJ2-2; 11 positions agree with TRBD2. Trimming cost V 1 base and J 4 bases; bases outside gene matches: 11. The CDR3 has 19 residues. The V gene's germline CDR1 is LGHNA and CDR2 YNFKEQ. The CDR3 DNA sequence: TGTGCCAGCAGCCAAGTCGGTAGCGGGAGGGGAGTAGTCACCGGGGAGCTGTTTTTT. Residues: CASSQVGSGRGVVTGELFF.

This clonotype was seen at least ten times. V gene TRBV12-3 or TRBV12-4 combines with J gene TRBJ2-1; D possibly corresponds to TRBD2 (6 bases). This CDR3 region has 15 residues. In nucleotides, the CDR3 is TGTGCTTGCGCAGGGAGGCCTTTACATGGGAATGAGCAGTTCTTC. Its protein product is CACAGRPLHGNEQFF.

This clonotype was observed many times. The gene calls are TRBV18 and TRBJ2-5; 9 bases align to TRBD2. J was trimmed by 5 bases and V by 5 bases; bases with no gene match: 9. Germline values: CDR1 KGHSH, CDR2 LQKENI. The CDR3 is made up of 15 amino acids. The CDR3 bases are TGTGCCAGCTCATCGGCGGGAGGGCCGGGGGAGACCCAGTACTTC. It encodes CASSSAGGPGETQYF.

This clonotype was seen repeatedly, ten times or more. The rearrangement links TRBV27 to TRBJ2-7; the D call may be TRBD1 or TRBD2 (5 bases each). The germline V gene has CDR1 MNHEY and CDR2 SMNVEV (reference sequence). The length of the CDR3 is 14 residues. The ends were cut back, 3 bases at V and 6 bases at J, with 15 bases in the middle. The CDR3 DNA is TGTGCCAGCAGTTTCCGGGACGGAACGTCCGAGCAGTACTTC. Amino acids: CASSFRDGTSEQYF.

The CDR3 reads CASSTIQTKGTDTQYF. The CDR3 DNA is TGTGCCAGCAGCACCATACAGACGAAGGGGACAGATACGCAGTATTTT. This sequence joins TRBV7-2 and TRBJ2-3; weak D call: TRBD1 (5 bases). The CDR3 totals 16 residues. Germline-derived CDR1 and CDR2 are SGHTA and FQGNSA. V was clipped by 5 bases and J by 3 bases, with 18 bases between them.

This clonotype occurred many times. The chain joins TRBV28 to TRBJ2-5; D assignment may be TRBD1 or TRBD2 (6 bases each). The CDR3 totals 15 residues. Germline CDR1 MDHEN, CDR2 SYDVKM. V was pared by 1 base and J by 4 bases, with 13 bases between. In nucleotides, the CDR3 is TGTGCCAGCAGTTTATCTCGGGGGCTGGGAGAGACCCAGTACTTC. This gives the protein CASSLSRGLGETQYF. The complete variable domain, with remaining parts taken from reference TRBV28 and TRBJ2-5, reads DVKVTQSSRYLVKRTGEKVFLECVQDMDHENMFWYRQDPGLGLRLIYFSYDVKMKEKGDIPEGYSVSREKKERFSLILESASTNQTSMYLCASSLSRGLGETQYFGPGTRLLVL.

This clonotype has ten or more counts. This chain uses TRBV20-1 with TRBJ2-3; 12 bases agree with TRBD2. Unmatched junction bases numbered 7, after V lost 4 bases and J lost 2 bases. There are 16 residues in the CDR3. CDR1 is DFQATT, CDR2 SNEGSKA, per germline (reference sequence). The CDR3 region is CSATTGLAGFTDTQYF. Here the CDR3 DNA reads TGCAGTGCTACCACAGGACTAGCGGGATTCACAGATACGCAGTATTTT.

The gene calls are TRBV5-1 and TRBJ2-7, with D possibly TRBD1 on 6 matching bases. V was shortened by 4 bases and J by 2 bases, with 16 bases between the two germline ends. The CDR3 consists of 15 residues. CDR1 and CDR2 from the germline V gene are SGHRS and YFSETQ. CDR3 loop: CASSPSGVSTYEQYF. The CDR3 DNA reads TGCGCCAGCAGCCCCTCAGGGGTTTCCACCTACGAGCAGTACTTC. Drawing the rest from reference TRBV5-1 and TRBJ2-7, the complete variable domain is KAGVTQTPRYLIKTRGQQVTLSCSPISGHRSVSWYQQTPGQGLQFLFEYFSETQRNKGNFPGRFSGRQFSNSRSEMNVSTLELGDSALYLCASSPSGVSTYEQYFGPGTRLTVT.

This clonotype occurred many times. This rearrangement joins TRBV10-3 to TRBJ2-3; the match to TRBD2 covers 7 bases. Germline trimming cut 4 bases from V and 4 bases from J; bases unmatched to any gene: 5. Germline values: CDR1 ENHRY, CDR2 SYGVKD. CDR3 size: 14 residues. CDR3 sequence reads: CAISGRRESDTQYF. CDR3 in DNA: TGTGCCATCAGTGGTCGGCGGGAGTCAGATACGCAGTATTTT.

This clonotype was seen repeatedly, ten times or more. This rearrangement joins TRBV5-1 to TRBJ2-5, with 10 bases fitting TRBD1. The CDR3 totals 15 residues. Trimming at V came to 4 bases and at J to 4 bases, leaving 7 bases not matched to a gene. From germline, CDR1 is SGHRS and CDR2 YFSETQ. In DNA, the CDR3 is TGCGCCAGCAGCCCGAGGACAGGGGGAGGAGAGACCCAGTACTTC. As protein: CASSPRTGGGETQYF.

The chain couples TRBV7-8 to TRBJ2-5, with 7 nucleotides matching TRBD1. The CDR3 is made up of 15 amino acids. From germline, CDR1 is SGHVS and CDR2 FQNEAQ. Germline trimming cut 1 base from V and 2 bases from J; bases unmatched to any gene: 4. CDR3 nucleotide sequence: TGTGCCAGCAGCTTAGTGGGGGACAGACAAGAGACCCAGTACTTC. Translated: CASSLVGDRQETQYF.

This clonotype was detected many times. The V call is TRBV11-2, the J call TRBJ2-5; D unresolved. The CDR3 is 14 residues long. Trimming cost V 1 base and J 2 bases, with 8 bases left between them. CDR1 is SGHAT, CDR2 FQNNGV, per germline. The CDR3 nucleotides are TGTGCCAGCAGCTTAGTGCCGTTACAAGAGACCCAGTACTTC. Translated, it gives CASSLVPLQETQYF.

With regard to this clonotype: A read error may explain this, as a much larger clone is one base away. The chain joins TRBV27 to TRBJ2-2, with D possibly TRBD2 on 5 matching bases. The CDR3 sequence is 13 residues long. From germline, CDR1 is MNHEY and CDR2 SMNVEV (reference sequence). The CDR3 protein is CASSIANTGERFF. DNA of the CDR3: TGTGCCAGCAGTATAGCGAACACCGGGGAGCGGTTTTTT.

The chain uses TRBV10-2 and TRBJ2-7; the match to TRBD1 covers 8 bases. The CDR3 has 13 residues. The germline CDR1 and CDR2 sequences are WSHSY and SAAADI. J gave up 5 bases and V 10 bases, and 10 bases lay outside the gene matches. This CDR3 is CATVDREKDEQYF. The CDR3 nucleotides read TGCGCCACCGTGGACAGGGAGAAAGACGAGCAGTACTTC.

This clonotype was observed at least ten times. V usage is TRBV20-1 and J usage is TRBJ2-6; D may be TRBD2 (5 bases). V lost 5 bases to trimming and J lost 11 bases, with 7 bases between them. This CDR3 region has 10 residues. Germline V gene sequence: CDR1 DFQATT, CDR2 SNEGSKA (reference sequence). The CDR3 loop is CSAQRHVLTF. DNA for the CDR3: TGCAGTGCTCAGCGGCACGTCCTGACTTTC.

This clonotype has just a few counts. This rearrangement joins TRBV7-9 to TRBJ2-7; 9 nucleotides agree with TRBD1. Germline V CDR1 and CDR2: SEHNR, FQNEAQ (reference sequence). The junction had 7 bases not matched to a gene; V was cut back by 6 bases and J by 4 bases. The CDR3 totals 14 residues. The chain's CDR3 is CASSFGTGWYEQYF. The CDR3 DNA sequence: TGTGCCAGCAGTTTTGGGACAGGGTGGTACGAGCAGTACTTC.

The sample holds many counts of this clonotype. The rearrangement links TRBV12-3 or TRBV12-4 to TRBJ2-7; D is unresolved. Trimming shortened V by 3 bases and J by 6 bases, and 15 bases separated the two germline ends. This CDR3 comprises 14 residues. The CDR3 DNA is TGTGCCAGCAGTTTCGAGCCCAGGATGAGCGAGCAGTACTTC. Translating it yields CASSFEPRMSEQYF.

This clonotype was counted a few times. The rearrangement links TRBV29-1 to TRBJ2-1; no reliable D call. V was cut by 7 bases and J by 0 bases, with 16 bases left in between. Germline assignment: CDR1 SQVTM and CDR2 ANQGSEA. The CDR3 runs to 15 residues. CDR3 amino acids: CSARRVVSSYNEQFF. For the CDR3, the DNA is TGCAGCGCCCGACGGGTCGTGAGCTCCTACAATGAGCAGTTCTTC.

This clonotype was seen ten or more times. This chain joins TRBV20-1 and TRBJ2-1; D uncertain. Trimming stripped 0 bases from V and 7 bases from J, with 13 bases between. Germline lookup yields CDR1 DFQATT and CDR2 SNEGSKA (reference sequence). The CDR3 totals 14 residues. CDR3 nucleotides: TGCAGTGCTAGAGATTACCTGTTGGGGAATGAGCAGTTCTTC. Encoded protein: CSARDYLLGNEQFF.

This clonotype was seen at least ten times. V and J are TRBV29-1 and TRBJ2-1, with a possible D match to TRBD2 (5 bases). Germline lookup yields CDR1 SQVTM and CDR2 ANQGSEA. CDR3 length: 12 residues. V lost 7 bases, J lost 6 bases, and 13 bases lay in between. The CDR3 bases are TGCAGCGCCCAGGACTGGGGCAATGAGCAGTTCTTC. It is translated as CSAQDWGNEQFF.

The chain recombines TRBV19 with TRBJ1-1; TRBD1 might be the D (6 bases). From germline, CDR1 is LNHDA and CDR2 SQIVND (reference sequence). This CDR3 is built from 13 residues. The ends were cut back, 3 bases at V and 5 bases at J, with 10 bases in the middle. Here the CDR3 DNA reads TGTGCCAGTAGTATTGGAGGGGGGACTGAAGCTTTCTTT. Protein: CASSIGGGTEAFF.

This clonotype was counted many times. V and J are TRBV4-3 and TRBJ2-2; TRBD1 matches at 9 bases. Germline V lookup: CDR1 LGHNA, CDR2 YSLEER. The V segment lost 0 bases and the J segment 0 bases; nucleotides outside the gene matches: 2. This CDR3 region has 17 residues. DNA for the CDR3: TGCGCCAGCAGCCAAGACCGACAGGGGGCGAACACCGGGGAGCTGTTTTTT. Translating it yields CASSQDRQGANTGELFF.

As regards this clonotype: The junction departs from germline at one end; a sequencing error may be responsible. The chain recombines TRBV7-9 with TRBJ1-6; weak D call: TRBD1 (6 bases). Germline CDR1 is SEHNR and CDR2 is FQNEAQ (reference sequence). The CDR3 spans 14 residues. The CDR3 region is CAGSWDTGRSPLHF. The CDR3 region has the DNA TGTGCCGGCAGCTGGGATACAGGGCGGTCACCCCTCCACTTT.

The chain joins TRBV7-2 to TRBJ2-4; 8 bases match TRBD1. The germline V gene encodes CDR1 SGHTA and CDR2 FQGNSA. The CDR3 is 19 residues long. With V trimmed by 1 base and J by 1 base, 12 bases remained unmatched. The CDR3 loop is CASSLEQDREDWAKNIQYF. DNA for the CDR3: TGTGCCAGCAGCTTAGAGCAGGACAGGGAGGATTGGGCCAAAAACATTCAGTACTTC.

This clonotype was picked up many times. The gene calls are TRBV27 and TRBJ2-7; D is unclear. Trimming took off 4 bases at V and 2 bases at J, with 15 bases between the two ends. This CDR3 is built from 15 residues. Germline CDR1 MNHEY, CDR2 SMNVEV (reference sequence). In DNA form, the CDR3 reads TGTGCCAGCAGTTCACCCTCTCGCAGGACCTACGAGCAGTACTTC. Translation gives CASSSPSRRTYEQYF.

This clonotype was counted at least ten times. The chain combines TRBV15 with TRBJ2-2, with D uncertain. CDR1 is LNHNV, CDR2 YYDKDF, per germline (reference sequence). V was cut by 2 bases and J by 6 bases, with 7 bases left in between. The CDR3 is 13 residues long. CDR3 amino acids: CATSRQQSGELFF. The CDR3 region has the DNA TGTGCCACCAGCAGACAGCAGTCCGGGGAGCTGTTTTTT.

Comment on this clonotype: A much larger clone is a single base away; this may be a read error. The chain couples TRBV6-5 to TRBJ2-2, with D possibly called TRBD1 or TRBD2 (5 bases each). The germline gives CDR1 MNHEY, CDR2 SVGAGI. The CDR3 covers 14 residues. The CDR3 DNA sequence: TGTGCCAGCAGTTCAAGGGGACCGGACGGGGAGCCGTTTTTT. Its translation: CASSSRGPDGEPFF.